The 16 T cell receptor beta chains below come from one sample, sequenced in a study of human T cells and chemical hapten exposure. TCRdb passed the 5' RACE reads through MiXCR, listing each CDR3 protein once. The data hold 81,000 or so distinct CDR3 sequences, with about 8% observed a single time. Total RNA came from unfractionated whole blood. These receptors originate from a male donor in good health.

This clonotype came up many times. The chain links TRBV20-1 to TRBJ2-7, with 8 bases identical to TRBD2. The CDR3 is 15 amino acids. Germline CDR1 is DFQATT and CDR2 is SNEGSKA (reference sequence). The V gene end was trimmed by 1 base and the J gene end by 4 bases; junction bases not matched to a gene: 9. The CDR3 here is CSARGTAGLEYEQYF. Here the CDR3 DNA reads TGCAGTGCTAGAGGGACAGCGGGACTAGAATACGAGCAGTACTTC.

This clonotype was seen more than once but under ten times. The chain joins TRBV12-3 or TRBV12-4 to TRBJ2-6, with 10 bases matching TRBD1. Trimming took 3 bases from V and 4 from J; bases not matched to a gene: 6. The CDR3 is made up of 17 amino acids. The DNA for the CDR3 is TGTGCCAGCAGTTTCGGGACAGGGGAAACCGGGGCCAACGTCCTGACTTTC. Amino acids: CASSFGTGETGANVLTF.

This clonotype was detected ten times or more. The V call is TRBV12-3 or TRBV12-4, the J call TRBJ2-3; 11 nucleotides agree with TRBD2. V dropped 6 bases and J dropped 0; count of bases not matched to a gene: 14. The CDR3 runs 19 residues. This chain's CDR3 is CASRPGRIAGGSSTDTQYF. The CDR3 DNA reads as TGTGCCAGCAGACCTGGGCGAATAGCGGGGGGGTCCAGCACAGATACGCAGTATTTT.

This clonotype was seen many times. This chain uses TRBV6-4 with TRBJ2-5; 9 bases align to TRBD2. The CDR3 runs to 15 residues. Per the germline V gene, CDR1 is MRHNA and CDR2 is SNTAGT. J gave up 0 bases and V 4 bases, and 3 bases lay outside the gene matches. The CDR3 bases are TGTGCCAGCAGTGCAATAGCGGGAGACCAAGAGACCCAGTACTTC. It specifies CASSAIAGDQETQYF.

This clonotype was counted a few times. The V call is TRBV11-3, the J call TRBJ1-5; D is possibly TRBD1 (6 bases). V lost 1 base and J lost 1, with 17 bases in between. CDR3 length: 18 residues. Germline loops: CDR1 SGHNT, CDR2 YENEEA. In DNA form, the CDR3 reads TGTGCCAGCAGCTTAGGTCCTACGGACAGACTAAGCAATCAGCCCCAGCATTTT. This encodes CASSLGPTDRLSNQPQHF.

This clonotype was counted at least ten times. The chain has TRBV5-1 and TRBJ2-1; 8 nucleotides match TRBD1. The V gene end was trimmed by 0 bases and the J gene end by 5 bases; junction bases not matched to a gene: 1. The CDR3 is made up of 14 amino acids. CDR1 is SGHRS, CDR2 YFSETQ, per germline. The CDR3 region is CASSLGQGNNEQFF. DNA for the CDR3: TGCGCCAGCAGCTTGGGACAGGGGAACAATGAGCAGTTCTTC.

This clonotype appeared a few times. This sequence joins TRBV6-1 and TRBJ2-4; D ambiguous. Looked up from germline, CDR1 is MNHNS and CDR2 is SASEGT. V was cut by 0 bases and J by 10 bases, with 10 bases left in between. This CDR3 comprises 13 residues. The CDR3 reads CASSEAASSIQYF. The DNA for the CDR3 is TGTGCCAGCAGTGAAGCGGCCAGCTCTATTCAGTACTTC.

This chain connects TRBV7-6 to TRBJ2-7, with D maybe TRBD1 (5 bases). From germline, CDR1 is SGHVS and CDR2 FNYEAQ. V shed 3 bases and J shed 7 bases, with 22 bases lying between them. This CDR3 region has 16 residues. The CDR3 DNA reads as TGTGCCAGCAGCTTGGTAGCAGGGCCACTGAGGTGGGAGCAGTACTTC. Protein product: CASSLVAGPLRWEQYF. The full variable domain, its missing parts supplied by reference TRBV7-6 and TRBJ2-7, is GAGVSQSPRYKVTKRGQDVALRCDPISGHVSLYWYRQALGQGPEFLTYFNYEAQQDKSGLPNDRFSAERPEGSISTLTIQRTEQRDSAMYRCASSLVAGPLRWEQYFGPGTRLTVT.

This rearrangement joins TRBV6-1 to TRBJ1-5, with D possibly being TRBD1 (5 bases). The CDR3 consists of 14 residues. Germline loops: CDR1 MNHNS, CDR2 SASEGT. V gave up 2 bases and J gave up 7 bases, with 12 bases separating them. CDR3: CASSEWSGAQPQHF. For the CDR3, the DNA is TGTGCCAGCAGTGAATGGAGTGGGGCGCAGCCCCAGCATTTT.

This chain joins TRBV6-1 and TRBJ1-2, with a tentative D call TRBD1 (5 bases). The CDR3 sequence is 14 residues long. Germline CDR1 is MNHNS and CDR2 is SASEGT. The V gene lost 1 base and the J gene lost 4 bases, with 10 bases spanning the gap. CDR3 in DNA: TGTGCCAGCAGTGAAGGGGCTGACAGCTATGGCTACACCTTC. Translating it yields CASSEGADSYGYTF.

This clonotype was observed at least ten times. This chain joins TRBV14 and TRBJ2-3, with 8 positions matching TRBD2. The CDR3 consists of 14 residues. After removal of 4 bases from V and 3 bases from J, the junction contained 3 bases not matched to a gene. Germline V CDR1 and CDR2: SGHDN, FVKESK. The CDR3 nucleotides read TGTGCCAGCAGCCTGACTAGCGTAACAGATACGCAGTATTTT. Translated: CASSLTSVTDTQYF.

This clonotype was recorded at least ten times. The chain links TRBV20-1 to TRBJ2-7; 8 bases match TRBD2. The V gene end was trimmed by 2 bases and the J gene end by 3 bases; junction bases not matched to a gene: 3. The germline gives CDR1 DFQATT, CDR2 SNEGSKA (reference sequence). CDR3 length: 13 residues. CDR3 protein: CSARSGLDYEQYF. CDR3 nucleotides: TGCAGTGCTAGATCGGGACTAGACTACGAGCAGTACTTC.

V usage is TRBV6-5 and J usage is TRBJ2-5; D possibly corresponds to TRBD1 (6 bases). The germline V gene has CDR1 MNHEY and CDR2 SVGAGI. The CDR3 loop spans 15 amino acids. V was cut by 4 bases and J by 2 bases, with 14 bases left in between. CDR3 sequence: CASSSPAGDQETQYF. The DNA of the CDR3 is TGTGCCAGCAGTTCCCCCGCAGGGGATCAAGAGACCCAGTACTTC.

This clonotype was counted ten times or more. V gene TRBV20-1 combines with J gene TRBJ1-1; a possible D gene is TRBD1 (5 bases). The CDR3 runs to 14 residues. Trimming removed 1 base at V and 3 bases at J, with 12 bases between. The germline V gene encodes CDR1 DFQATT and CDR2 SNEGSKA (reference sequence). In nucleotides, the CDR3 is TGCAGTGCTAGAGGCAGGGAAAGGGACACTGAAGCTTTCTTT. This gives the protein CSARGRERDTEAFF.

This clonotype came up many times. V and J are TRBV29-1 and TRBJ2-5, with D unresolved. Per the germline V gene, CDR1 is SQVTM and CDR2 is ANQGSEA. The CDR3 length is 9 residues. Trimming took 8 bases from V and 4 from J, leaving 5 bases between them. The CDR3 DNA sequence: TGCAGCCCACGAGAGACCCAGTACTTC. Protein sequence: CSPRETQYF.

This chain connects TRBV4-3 to TRBJ2-3; 9 bases match TRBD1. Germline CDR1 is LGHNA and CDR2 is YSLEER. J was trimmed by 5 bases and V by 5 bases; bases with no gene match: 8. The CDR3 is made up of 15 amino acids. The CDR3 region has the DNA TGCGCCAGCAGCGGGACAGGGAGGGTTAGAGATACGCAGTATTTT. Translation gives CASSGTGRVRDTQYF.